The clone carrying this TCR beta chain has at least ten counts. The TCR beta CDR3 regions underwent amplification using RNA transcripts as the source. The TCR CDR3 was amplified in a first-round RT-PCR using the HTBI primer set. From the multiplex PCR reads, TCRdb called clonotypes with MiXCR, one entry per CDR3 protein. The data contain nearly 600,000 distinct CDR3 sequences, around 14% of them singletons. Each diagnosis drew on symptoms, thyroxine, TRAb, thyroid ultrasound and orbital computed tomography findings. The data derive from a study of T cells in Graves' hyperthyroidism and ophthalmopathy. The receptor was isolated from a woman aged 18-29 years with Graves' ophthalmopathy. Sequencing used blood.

CDR3 in amino acids: CASSYFSLLAGGGETQYF. CDR3 DNA sequence: TGTGCCAGCAGTTACTTCTCCCTCCTAGCGGGAGGAGGGGAGACCCAGTACTTC. This chain uses TRBV6-6 with TRBJ2-5, with 11 bases aligning to TRBD2. Per the germline V gene, CDR1 is MNHNY and CDR2 is SVGAGI (reference sequence). The CDR3 is 18 residues long. With 1 base clipped from V and 5 bases from J, the junction kept 12 bases outside the gene matches.